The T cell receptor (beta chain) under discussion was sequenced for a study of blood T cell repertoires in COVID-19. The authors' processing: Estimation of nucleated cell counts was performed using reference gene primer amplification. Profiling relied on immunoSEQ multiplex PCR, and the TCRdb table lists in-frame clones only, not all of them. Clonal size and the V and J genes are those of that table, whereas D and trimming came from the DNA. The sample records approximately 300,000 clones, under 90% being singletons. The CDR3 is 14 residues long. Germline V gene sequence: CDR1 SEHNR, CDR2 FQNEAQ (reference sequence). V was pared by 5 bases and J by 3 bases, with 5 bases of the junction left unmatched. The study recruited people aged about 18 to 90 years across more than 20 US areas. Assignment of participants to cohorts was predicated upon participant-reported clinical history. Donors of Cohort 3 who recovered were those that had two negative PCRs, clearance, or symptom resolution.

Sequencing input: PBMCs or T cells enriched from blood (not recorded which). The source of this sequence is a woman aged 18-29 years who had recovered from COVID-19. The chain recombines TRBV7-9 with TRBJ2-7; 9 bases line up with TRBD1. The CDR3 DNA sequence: TGTGCCAGCAGCCAAGGACAGGGGAACTACGAGCAGTACTTC. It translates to CASSQGQGNYEQYF.